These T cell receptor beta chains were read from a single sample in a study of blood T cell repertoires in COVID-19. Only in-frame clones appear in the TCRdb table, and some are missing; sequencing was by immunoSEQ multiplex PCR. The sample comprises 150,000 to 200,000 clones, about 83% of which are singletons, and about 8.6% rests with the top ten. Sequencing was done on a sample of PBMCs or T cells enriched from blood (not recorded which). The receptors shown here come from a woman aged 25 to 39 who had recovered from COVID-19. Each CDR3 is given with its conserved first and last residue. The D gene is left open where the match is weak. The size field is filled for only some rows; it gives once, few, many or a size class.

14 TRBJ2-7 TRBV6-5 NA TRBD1 TGTGCCAGCAGTCTTCGGACAGGGAGCTACGAGCAGTACTTC CASSLRTGSYEQYF
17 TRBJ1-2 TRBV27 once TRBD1 TGTGCCAGCAGTCCAGTACCGGGACAGAGATATAACTATGGCTACACCTTC CASSPVPGQRYNYGYTF
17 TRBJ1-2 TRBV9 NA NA TGTGCCAGCAGCGACGCTATGGGTCCTACGTCTAGCTATGGCTACACCTTC CASSDAMGPTSSYGYTF
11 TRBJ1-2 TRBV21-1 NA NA TGTGCCAGCAGTGAGGGCAGCACTTACACCTTC CASSEGSTYTF
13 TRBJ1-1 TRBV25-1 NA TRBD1 TGTGCCAGCAGACAGGGGGTTGGCACTGAAGCTTTCTTT CASRQGVGTEAFF
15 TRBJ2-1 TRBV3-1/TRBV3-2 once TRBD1 TGTGCCAGCAGCCCGACTCAGTGGGCAGGGGGTGAGCAGTTCTTC CASSPTQWAGGEQFF
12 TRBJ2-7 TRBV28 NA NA TGTGCCAGCACTAGAGAAAGATACGAGCAGTACTTC CASTRERYEQYF
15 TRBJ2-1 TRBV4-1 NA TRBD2 TGCGCCAGCCGTCAGCGGGAGCTAATGGACAATGAGCAGTTCTTC CASRQRELMDNEQFF
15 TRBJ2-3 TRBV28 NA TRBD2 TGTGCCAGCAGGGGTAGCGGGAGAGACACAGATACGCAGTATTTT CASRGSGRDTDTQYF
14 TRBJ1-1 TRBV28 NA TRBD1 TGTGCCAGCAGAGTCCGGGACAGGGGAACTGAAGCTTTCTTT CASRVRDRGTEAFF
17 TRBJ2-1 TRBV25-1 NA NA TGTGCCAGCAGTGAAGATAGCGGAGATTCCACCTACAATGAGCAGTTCTTC CASSEDSGDSTYNEQFF
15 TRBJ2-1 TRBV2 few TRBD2 TGTGCCAGCAGTTCCCGGGCTAGCGGGAGTAATGAGCAGTTCTTC CASSSRASGSNEQFF
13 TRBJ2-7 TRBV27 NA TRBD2 TGTGCCAGCAGCCTGGGACTAGCCGGCGAGCAGTACTTC CASSLGLAGEQYF
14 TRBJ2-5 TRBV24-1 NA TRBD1 TGTGCCACCTCCGGGACAGAGAACCAAGAGACCCAGTACTTC CATSGTENQETQYF
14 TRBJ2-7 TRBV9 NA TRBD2 TGTGCCAGCAACCAAGCGGGAGGGTGGTACGAGCAGTACTTC CASNQAGGWYEQYF
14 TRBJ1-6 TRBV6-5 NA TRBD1 TGTGCCAGCAGTTCCGGGACAGGGGATTCACCCCTCCACTTT CASSSGTGDSPLHF
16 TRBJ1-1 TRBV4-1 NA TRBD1 TGCGCCAGCAGCCAAGATCCGGACAGGGTTTTCCCTGAAGCTTTCTTT CASSQDPDRVFPEAFF
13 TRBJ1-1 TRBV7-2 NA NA TGTGCCAGCAGCCGCGGGCCGAACACTGAAGCTTTCTTT CASSRGPNTEAFF
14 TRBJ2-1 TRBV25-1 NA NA TGTGCCAGCAGTGAATATCTGGGCCACAATGAGCAGTTCTTC CASSEYLGHNEQFF
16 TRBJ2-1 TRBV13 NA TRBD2 TGTGCCAGCAGCCGCAGGGTAACGGGAGGTTCGGATGAGCAGTTCTTC CASSRRVTGGSDEQFF
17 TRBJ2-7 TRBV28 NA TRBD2 TGTGCCAGCAGTTTTGGGTCCCTAGCGGGAGGCGGGTACGAGCAGTACTTC CASSFGSLAGGGYEQYF
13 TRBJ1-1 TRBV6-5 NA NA TGTGCCAGCAAGGAGATAAAGAACACTGAAGCTTTCTTT CASKEIKNTEAFF
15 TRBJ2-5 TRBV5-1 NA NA TGCGCCAGCAGCTTGGACCCGGGAGTCCGGGAGACCCAGTACTTC CASSLDPGVRETQYF
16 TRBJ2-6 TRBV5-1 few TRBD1 TGCGCCACCTCGGGACAGCCAGCCTCTGGGGCCAACGTCCTGACTTTC CATSGQPASGANVLTF
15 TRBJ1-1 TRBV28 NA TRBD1 TGTGCCAGCAGTTTGACAGGGTCCACCACGGGTGAAGCTTTCTTT CASSLTGSTTGEAFF
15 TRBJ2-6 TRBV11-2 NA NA TGTGCCAGCAGCTACAGGGCCTCTGGGGCCAACGTCCTGACTTTC CASSYRASGANVLTF
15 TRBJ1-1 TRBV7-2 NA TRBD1 TGTGCCAGCAGCCTAGACAGGGGGCGAGGGACTGAAGCTTTCTTT CASSLDRGRGTEAFF
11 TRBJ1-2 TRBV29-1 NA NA TGCAGCGTTGAAGGGGGCGGTGGCTACACCTTC CSVEGGGGYTF
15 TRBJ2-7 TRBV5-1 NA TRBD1 TGCGCCAGCAGCTTGGATCTCGGACAGGGATACGAGCAGTACTTC CASSLDLGQGYEQYF
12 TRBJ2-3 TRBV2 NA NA TGTGCCAGCAGTGGCGCGTGGGATACGCAGTATTTT CASSGAWDTQYF
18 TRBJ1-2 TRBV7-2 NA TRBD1 TGTGCCAGCAGCTCCCACAGGGGGCAAACCCTCCTACGCTATGGCTACACCTTC CASSSHRGQTLLRYGYTF
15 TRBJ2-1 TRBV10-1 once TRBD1 TGCGCCAGCAGTCCTACAGGGGGCGCCTACAATGAGCAGTTCTTC CASSPTGGAYNEQFF
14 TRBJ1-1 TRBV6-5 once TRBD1 TGTGCCAGCAGTCCCACAGGGGACGGGACTGAAGCTTTCTTT CASSPTGDGTEAFF
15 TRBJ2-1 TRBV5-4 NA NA TGTGCCAGCAGCTTGGGGGGGCTGATCTACAATGAGCAGTTCTTC CASSLGGLIYNEQFF
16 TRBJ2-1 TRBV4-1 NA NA TGCGCCAGCAGCCAATACGCGGATCGGGCCTACAATGAGCAGTTCTTC CASSQYADRAYNEQFF
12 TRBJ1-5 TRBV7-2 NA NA TGTGCCAGCAGCTTAGGGGGGGAGCCCCAGCATTTT CASSLGGEPQHF
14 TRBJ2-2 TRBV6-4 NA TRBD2 TGTGCCAGCAGTGACGGGGCGGGAGCCGGGGAGCTGTTTTTT CASSDGAGAGELFF
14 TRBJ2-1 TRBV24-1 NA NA TGTGCCACCAGTGATTTCGGGGGTGGGGATGAGCAGTTCTTC CATSDFGGGDEQFF
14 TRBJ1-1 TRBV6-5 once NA TGTGCCAGCAGCGACGACAAAAAACTCTCTGAAGCTTTCTTT CASSDDKKLSEAFF
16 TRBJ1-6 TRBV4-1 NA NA TGCGCCAGCAGCCTCGAGGGGGTCGAATGGGATTCACCCCTCCACTTT CASSLEGVEWDSPLHF
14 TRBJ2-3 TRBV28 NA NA TGTGCCAGCAGTCGGGACTCCTTCACAGATACGCAGTATTTT CASSRDSFTDTQYF
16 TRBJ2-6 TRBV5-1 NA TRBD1 TGCGCCAGCAGCGGGACAGGGGGCGGAGGGGCCAACGTCCTGACTTTC CASSGTGGGGANVLTF
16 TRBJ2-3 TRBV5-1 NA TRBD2 TGCGCCAGCAGACGAGTTAGCGGGACAAGCACAGATACGCAGTATTTT CASRRVSGTSTDTQYF
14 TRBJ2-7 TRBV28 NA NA TGTGCCAGCAGACTGTTGGACATACCCTACGAGCAGTACTTC CASRLLDIPYEQYF
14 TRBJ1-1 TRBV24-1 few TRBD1 TGTGCCACCAGTGGCGGACAGGGGTACACTGAAGCTTTCTTT CATSGGQGYTEAFF
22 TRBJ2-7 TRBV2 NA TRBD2 TGTGCCAGCAGTGAAGCTACGATCATGGGACTAGCGGGATTCGCGACCTCCTACGAGCAGTACTTC CASSEATIMGLAGFATSYEQYF
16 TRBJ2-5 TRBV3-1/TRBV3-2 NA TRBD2 TGTGCCAGCAGCCAGGGACTAGCGGGAGGAACGGAGACCCAGTACTTC CASSQGLAGGTETQYF
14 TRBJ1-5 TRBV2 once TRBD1 TGTGCCACCGGAGAGGACAGGATGAATCAGCCCCAGCATTTT CATGEDRMNQPQHF
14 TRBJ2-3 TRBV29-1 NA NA TGCAGCGTTGTAGGGGGACGCCTAGCAGATACGCAGTATTTT CSVVGGRLADTQYF
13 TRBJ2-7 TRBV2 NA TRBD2 TGTGCCAGCGGACTAGCGGGAGTCAACGAGCAGTACTTC CASGLAGVNEQYF
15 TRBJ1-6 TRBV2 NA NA TGTGCCAGCAGTGAACAGGGGATGAGGGATTCACCCCTCCACTTT CASSEQGMRDSPLHF
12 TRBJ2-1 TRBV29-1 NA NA TGCAGCGTTGAAGTGGAGGCCGAAGAGCAGTTCTTC CSVEVEAEEQFF
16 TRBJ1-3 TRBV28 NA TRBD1 TGTGCCAGCAGATCCTCGGGGACAGGCTCTGGAAACACCATATATTTT CASRSSGTGSGNTIYF
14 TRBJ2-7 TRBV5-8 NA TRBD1 TGTGCCAGCAGCCACCACAGGGGGCCGATCGAGCAGTACTTC CASSHHRGPIEQYF